This TCR beta chain is drawn from a study of T cell responses to AZD1222 COVID-19 vaccine. This clone was counted only a few times. Its cognate antigen is unknown. From germline, CDR1 is MGHRA and CDR2 YSYEKL. V lost 4 bases and J lost 3, with 10 bases in between. The CDR3 extends over 13 amino acids. Whole-study results and caveats: Donors, mostly white British, included more females; clonal diversity was possibly underestimated. Repertoires were obtained solely post-peak T cell response. As reported, nearly half of all spike-specific TCRs target variant regions that are unmutated.

Libraries were prepared by immunoSEQ multiplex PCR; TCRdb keeps only in-frame clonotypes and omits some of them. The sample yields approximately 70,000 clones, about 87% seen once. The chain carries TRBV4-1 and TRBJ2-7; a possible D gene is TRBD1 (6 bases). The specimen comprised peripheral blood, sampled 28 days after the second dose of the MenACWY control vaccine. The source of this sequence is an adult who received the MenACWY meningococcal vaccine as a control. Here the CDR3 reads CASSRGHIYEQYF. In DNA form, the CDR3 reads TGCGCCAGCAGCCGGGGACATATCTACGAGCAGTACTTC.